This is a list of T cell receptor beta chains from one sample in a study of blood T cell repertoires in COVID-19. TCRdb's table, derived via immunoSEQ multiplex PCR, lists solely in-frame clones and lacks some. The sample lists about 120,000 clones, more than 70% occurring once. Sequenced: peripheral blood. The receptor source for this set is a woman in her sixties or seventies with COVID-19, enrolled during active disease. Each CDR3 is given with its conserved first and last residue. D genes are given only for firm matches. Size values are once, few and many counts, or a class for expanded clones, and some rows have none.

v_call,d_call,j_call,clone_size,cdr3_nt,cdr3_aa
TRBV5-5,TRBD2,TRBJ2-7,-,TGTGCCAGCAGCTCCTCCGGACTAGCGGGCTACGAGCAGTACTTC,CASSSSGLAGYEQYF
TRBV7-3,-,TRBJ2-3,once,TGTGCCAGCAGCCTGTACGGGGGGCATACAGATACGCAGTATTTT,CASSLYGGHTDTQYF
TRBV10-3,TRBD1,TRBJ2-2,-,TGTGCCATCAGCGGACAGGGAACAGATGGCGGGGAGCTGTTTTTT,CAISGQGTDGGELFF
TRBV21-1,-,TRBJ1-2,-,TGTGCCAGCAGCAAATTCGAGACAAGGTCGCTCTATGGCTACACCTTC,CASSKFETRSLYGYTF
TRBV7-9,TRBD1,TRBJ2-7,-,TGTGCCAGCAGCCGACAGGGCTCATCCTACGAGCAGTACTTC,CASSRQGSSYEQYF
TRBV6-2/TRBV6-3,-,TRBJ2-1,-,TGTGCCAGCAGTCGGTCGGGGTTCGAGCAGTTCTTC,CASSRSGFEQFF
TRBV7-8,TRBD1,TRBJ1-5,-,TGTGCCAGCAGCTTAGTCCCGGGACAGAACAATCAGCCCCAGCATTTT,CASSLVPGQNNQPQHF
TRBV27,TRBD1,TRBJ1-2,-,TGTGCCAGCAGTCCGGACAGGTACGGCTACACCTTC,CASSPDRYGYTF
TRBV12-3/TRBV12-4,-,TRBJ2-1,few,TGTGCCAGCAGTTTCAGGGGCTCCGAGCAGTTCTTC,CASSFRGSEQFF
TRBV2,-,TRBJ2-7,-,TGTGCCAGCGCCTCTCGGCAGGGGGGCGAGCAGTACTTC,CASASRQGGEQYF
TRBV6-6,TRBD2,TRBJ2-2,-,TGTGCCAGCGTCGGCGGGGGGGCCGACGGGGAGCTGTTTTTT,CASVGGGADGELFF
TRBV6-5,TRBD1,TRBJ1-2,-,TGTGCCAGCAGGGGACAGGGGCTTGTCTATGGCTACACCTTC,CASRGQGLVYGYTF
TRBV27,TRBD1,TRBJ2-7,-,TGTGCCAGCAGGTCTAAACTTCGGACAGGGGAGGCCTACGAGCAGTACTTC,CASRSKLRTGEAYEQYF
TRBV9,-,TRBJ2-5,-,TGTGCCAGCAGCCCCCGCGGGGAGACCCAGTACTTC,CASSPRGETQYF
TRBV4-2,TRBD2,TRBJ2-1,-,TGTGCCAGCAGCCATCCTAGGGGCGGGGGGGCCGACAATGAGCAGTTCTTC,CASSHPRGGGADNEQFF
TRBV10-3,-,TRBJ2-7,-,TGTGCCATCGGCGCCGGGAGTAGGGTCCACGAGCAGTACTTC,CAIGAGSRVHEQYF
TRBV2,TRBD1,TRBJ1-4,-,TGTGCCAGCACCAAAGCAGGGGGCGCATTGACTAATGAAAAACTGTTTTTT,CASTKAGGALTNEKLFF
TRBV10-1,TRBD2,TRBJ2-3,-,TGCGCCAGCAGTGAGAGGGTAGCGGGGGGGCTCGTCACAGATACGCAGTATTTT,CASSERVAGGLVTDTQYF
TRBV30,-,TRBJ1-2,-,TGTGCCTGGAGCGCCCGGGGGGACGGCTACACCTTC,CAWSARGDGYTF
TRBV6-6,TRBD1,TRBJ1-2,-,TGTGCCAGCAGGAGGGACAGGGCGTCCCCTCTTTATGGCTACACCTTC,CASRRDRASPLYGYTF
TRBV27,-,TRBJ1-1,-,TGTGCCAGCAGTCAAAAAACCACAGGGATTACGGAAGCTTTCTTT,CASSQKTTGITEAFF
TRBV5-6,-,TRBJ1-1,-,TGTGCCAGCAGCTTGGCGGAGGGCACTGAAGCTTTCTTT,CASSLAEGTEAFF
TRBV5-5,TRBD1,TRBJ1-1,-,TGTGCCAGCAGATCCGGGACAGGGGGGATGAACACTGAAGCTTTCTTT,CASRSGTGGMNTEAFF
TRBV24-1,-,TRBJ2-3,-,TGTGCCACCAGTTATCAGGCGGGGGCGGGAGATACGCAGTATTTT,CATSYQAGAGDTQYF
TRBV20-1,TRBD1,TRBJ1-2,-,TGCAGTGCTAGTGTAACAGGGGGTCGCTATGGCTACACCTTC,CSASVTGGRYGYTF
TRBV6-5,-,TRBJ1-1,-,TGTGCCAGCAGTACGGTCGGGGGCACTGAAGCTTTCTTT,CASSTVGGTEAFF
TRBV27,TRBD1,TRBJ1-1,-,TGTGCCAGCAGTTTATACAGGGGACCTGAAGCTTTCTTT,CASSLYRGPEAFF
TRBV3-1/TRBV3-2,-,TRBJ2-7,once,TGTGCCAGCAGCCAAGGCTCCGCTAGCCACGAGCAGTACTTC,CASSQGSASHEQYF
TRBV6-5,-,TRBJ1-2,-,TGTGCCAGCACCTCCCCCGGGAGCTTATATGGCTACACCTTC,CASTSPGSLYGYTF
TRBV5-4,TRBD1,TRBJ1-1,-,TGTGCCAGCAGCCCGGACAGGTGGACTGAAGCTTTCTTT,CASSPDRWTEAFF
TRBV2,TRBD1,TRBJ2-2,-,TGTGCCAGCAGAACAGGGGTCACCGGGGAGCTGTTTTTT,CASRTGVTGELFF